The 10 T cell receptor beta chains given below trace back to one sample, sequenced in a study of cytomegalovirus exposure and HLA in healthy donors. The PCR employed 60 Vbeta primers together with 13 Jbeta primers. Using immunoSEQ multiplex PCR, the repertoire was profiled, and TCRdb retains in-frame clones only, with some absent. The sample holds approximately 140,000 clones, under 90% seen once. Sequenced input: PBMCs. The receptors originated from a male donor in good health and CMV-seronegative.

V is TRBV6-1 and J is TRBJ1-3; a weak D match, TRBD1 (5 bases). The V gene lost 9 bases and the J gene lost 0 bases, with 12 bases spanning the gap. The length of the CDR3 is 14 residues. Per germline, CDR1 MNHNS and CDR2 SASEGT. Here the CDR3 reads CASCLGDSGNTIYF. The CDR3, as DNA: TGTGCCAGTTGCTTAGGGGACTCTGGAAACACCATATATTTT.

This clone showed up just a few times. The sample holds other DNA sequences that translate to the same CDR3. The V gene is TRBV18, the J gene TRBJ1-5; D unclear. The CDR3 loop spans 12 amino acids. Germline CDR1 reads KGHSH; CDR2 reads LQKENI. The ends were cut back, 2 bases at V and 7 bases at J, with 6 bases in the middle. CDR3 sequence: CASSPGEQPQHF. DNA of the CDR3: TGTGCCAGCTCACCAGGGGAGCAGCCCCAGCATTTT.

This chain connects TRBV7-8 to TRBJ2-7; D is undetermined. V was shortened by 3 bases and J by 5 bases, with 14 bases between the two germline ends. From germline, CDR1 is SGHVS and CDR2 FQNEAQ. The CDR3 has 14 amino acids. In DNA, the CDR3 is TGTGCCAGCAGCTTCAGCGACCCGCCGCACGAGCAGTACTTC. This translates into CASSFSDPPHEQYF.

The chain couples TRBV28 to TRBJ1-5, with TRBD1 matching over 10 bases. The CDR3 consists of 15 residues. The V segment lost 6 bases and the J segment 5 bases; nucleotides outside the gene matches: 7. In germline, CDR1 is MDHEN, CDR2 SYDVKM. CDR3 sequence: CASRVGQGDYQPQHF. CDR3 nucleotides: TGTGCCAGCAGGGTCGGACAGGGGGATTATCAGCCCCAGCATTTT.

The chain carries TRBV5-1 and TRBJ2-4; TRBD1 matches 9 bases. The CDR3 has 13 amino acids. The V gene's germline CDR1 is SGHRS and CDR2 YFSETQ. J lost 7 bases, V lost 4 bases, and 3 bases had no gene match. CDR3 nucleotide sequence: TGCGCCAGCAGCACCACAGGGGGCAACATTCAGTACTTC. Its translation is CASSTTGGNIQYF.

The chain is built from TRBV29-1 and TRBJ2-1; 7 nucleotides line up with TRBD1. V lost 4 bases and J lost 4; bases outside the gene matches: 10. The CDR3 consists of 15 residues. Germline V gene data show CDR1 as SQVTM and CDR2 as ANQGSEA. The CDR3 loop is CSVGSIGQAYNEQFF. In nucleotides, the CDR3 is TGCAGCGTTGGATCTATTGGACAGGCTTACAATGAGCAGTTCTTC.

This chain joins TRBV30 and TRBJ1-5; D is ambiguous. With 4 bases removed from V and 10 bases from J, the gap between germline ends came to 17 bases. Germline V gene data show CDR1 as GTSNPN and CDR2 as SVGIG (reference sequence). CDR3 size: 13 residues. This CDR3 is CAWTPSGGGPQHF. CDR3 bases: TGTGCCTGGACTCCTTCCGGTGGCGGACCCCAGCATTTT.

This clone has more than one count but fewer than ten. J is TRBJ2-7 and V is TRBV30; no definite D call. Trimming removed 6 bases from V and 6 bases from J, with 3 bases in between. The CDR3 is 8 residues long. Germline CDR1 reads GTSNPN; CDR2 reads SVGIG (reference sequence). CDR3 DNA sequence: TGTGCCTGCTGCGAGCAGTACTTC. Translation gives CACCEQYF.

This clone occurred a few times. The chain is built from TRBV13 and TRBJ1-4, with D perhaps TRBD1 (6 bases). V lost 0 bases and J lost 6, with 11 bases in between. This CDR3 comprises 15 residues. CDR1 is PRHDT, CDR2 FYEKMQ, per germline (reference sequence). The CDR3 loop reads CASSLGGARDEKLFF. The CDR3 nucleotides read TGTGCCAGCAGCTTAGGGGGGGCGCGGGATGAAAAACTGTTTTTT.

The CDR3 DNA reads as TGTGCCAGCAGTTTTAGAGGGACAGGGGGGTGGAACACTGAAGCTTTCTTT. This gives the protein CASSFRGTGGWNTEAFF. The V and J genes are TRBV27 and TRBJ1-1, with TRBD1 identical over 11 bases. CDR1 MNHEY and CDR2 SMNVEV come from the germline V gene (reference sequence). V trimming: 3 bases; J trimming: 1 base; junction bases outside the gene matches: 7. This CDR3 is 17 amino acids long.